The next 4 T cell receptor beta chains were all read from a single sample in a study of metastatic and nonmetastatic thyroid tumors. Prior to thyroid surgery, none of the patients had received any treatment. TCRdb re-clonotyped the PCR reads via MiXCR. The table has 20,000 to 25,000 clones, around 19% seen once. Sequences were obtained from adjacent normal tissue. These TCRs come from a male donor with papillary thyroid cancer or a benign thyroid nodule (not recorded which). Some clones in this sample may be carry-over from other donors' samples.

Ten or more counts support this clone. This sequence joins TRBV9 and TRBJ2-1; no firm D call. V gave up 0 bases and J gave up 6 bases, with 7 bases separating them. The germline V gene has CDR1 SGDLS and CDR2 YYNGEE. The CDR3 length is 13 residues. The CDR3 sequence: CASSVEGFNEQFF. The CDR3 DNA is TGTGCCAGCAGCGTAGAAGGTTTCAATGAGCAGTTCTTC.

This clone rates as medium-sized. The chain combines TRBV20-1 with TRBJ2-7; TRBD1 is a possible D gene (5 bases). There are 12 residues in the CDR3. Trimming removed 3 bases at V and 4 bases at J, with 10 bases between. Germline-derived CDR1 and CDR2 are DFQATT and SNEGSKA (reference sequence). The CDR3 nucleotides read TGCAGTGCTAGGGTCAGGGAATACGAGCAGTACTTC. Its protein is CSARVREYEQYF.

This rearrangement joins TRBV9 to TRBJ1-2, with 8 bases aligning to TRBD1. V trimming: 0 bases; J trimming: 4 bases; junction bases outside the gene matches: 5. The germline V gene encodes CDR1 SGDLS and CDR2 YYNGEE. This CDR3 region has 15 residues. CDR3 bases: TGTGCCAGCAGCGTAGATCCAGGGGGCGGCTATGGCTACACCTTC. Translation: CASSVDPGGGYGYTF.

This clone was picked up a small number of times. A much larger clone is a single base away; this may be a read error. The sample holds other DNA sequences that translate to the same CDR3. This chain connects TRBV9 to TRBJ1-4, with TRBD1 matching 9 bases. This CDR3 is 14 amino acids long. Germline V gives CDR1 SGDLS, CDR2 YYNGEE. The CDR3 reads CASSSGQGSQKLFF. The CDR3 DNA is TGCGCCAGCAGCTCGGGACAGGGTTCCCAAAAACTGTTTTTT. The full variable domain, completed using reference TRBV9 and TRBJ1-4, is DSGVTQTPKHLITATGQRVTLRCSPRSGDLSVYWYQQSLDQGLQFLIQYYNGEERAKGNILERFSAQQFPDLHSELNLSSLELGDSALYFCASSSGQGSQKLFFGSGTQLSVL.